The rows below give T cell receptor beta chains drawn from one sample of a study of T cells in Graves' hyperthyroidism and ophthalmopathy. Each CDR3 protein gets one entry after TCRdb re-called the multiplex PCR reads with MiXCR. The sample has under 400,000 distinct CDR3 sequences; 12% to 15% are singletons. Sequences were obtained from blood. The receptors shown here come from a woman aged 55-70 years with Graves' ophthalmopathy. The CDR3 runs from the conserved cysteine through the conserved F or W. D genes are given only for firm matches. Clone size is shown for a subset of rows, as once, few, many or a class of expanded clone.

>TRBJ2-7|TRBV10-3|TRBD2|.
TGTGCCACGGGGGGGCTAGCGAGCTCCTACGAGCAGTACTTC
CATGGLASSYEQYF
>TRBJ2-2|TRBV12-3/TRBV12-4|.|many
TGTGCCAGCAGTTCCCGGGCAGGGCCCTCCGGGGAGCTGTTTTTT
CASSSRAGPSGELFF
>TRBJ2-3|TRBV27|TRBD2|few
TGTGCCAGCAGACAGCGGGGGGACACAGATACGCAGTATTTT
CASRQRGDTDTQYF
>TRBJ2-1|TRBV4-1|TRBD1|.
TGCGCCAGCAGCCAACAGACAGGGGTGAATGAGCAGTTCTTC
CASSQQTGVNEQFF
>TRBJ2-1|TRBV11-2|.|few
TGTGCCAGCAGCTTAGGAGGACTATTCGGCAATGAGCAGTTCTTC
CASSLGGLFGNEQFF
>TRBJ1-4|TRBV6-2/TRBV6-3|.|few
TGTGCCAGCAGTTACGGGCTGGAATTTGCAACTAATGAAAAACTGTTTTTT
CASSYGLEFATNEKLFF
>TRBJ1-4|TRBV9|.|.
TGTGCCAGCAGCCCCAGGGAGCGGACTAATGAAAAACTGTTTTTT
CASSPRERTNEKLFF
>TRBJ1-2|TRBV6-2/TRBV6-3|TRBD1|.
TGTGCCAGCAGCCGACGAGGGACAGGTGGTGGCTACACCTTC
CASSRRGTGGGYTF
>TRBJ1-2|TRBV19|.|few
TGTGCCAGTAGTATACAGGGCGACTATGGCTACACCTTC
CASSIQGDYGYTF
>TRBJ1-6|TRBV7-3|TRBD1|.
TGTGCCAGCAGCCGGGACAGCGAAAATTCACCCCTCCACTTT
CASSRDSENSPLHF
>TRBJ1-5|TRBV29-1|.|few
TGCAGCGTTGCGTCCACAAATAGCAATCAGCCCCAGCATTTT
CSVASTNSNQPQHF
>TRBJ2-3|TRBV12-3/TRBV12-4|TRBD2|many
TGTGCCAGCACCTTGGGACTAGCGGGAGGGCCGGACACAGATACGCAGTATTTT
CASTLGLAGGPDTDTQYF
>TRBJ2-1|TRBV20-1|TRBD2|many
TGCAGTGCTCACCTGGGAGGGCCGGCGTCCTACAATGAGCAGTTCTTC
CSAHLGGPASYNEQFF
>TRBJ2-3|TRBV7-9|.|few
TGTGCCAGCAGCTCACTAGCTACAGATACGCAGTATTTT
CASSSLATDTQYF
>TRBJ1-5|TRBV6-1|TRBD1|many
TGTGCCAGCAGCCGGGGACAGGCAGGCAATCAGCCCCAGCATTTT
CASSRGQAGNQPQHF
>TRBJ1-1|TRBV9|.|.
TGTGCCAGCAACGACGGAGGGCCGAACACTGAAGCTTTCTTT
CASNDGGPNTEAFF
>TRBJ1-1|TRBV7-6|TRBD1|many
TGTGCCAGCAGCTTATGGGGACAGCAACCAGAAGCTTTCTTT
CASSLWGQQPEAFF
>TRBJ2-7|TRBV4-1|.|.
TGCGCCAGCAGCCGGGGGAGTCAGCAAGACTACGAGCAGTACTTC
CASSRGSQQDYEQYF
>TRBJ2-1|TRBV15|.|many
TGTGCCACCAGCAGAGATAGTGAGCAGTTCTTC
CATSRDSEQFF
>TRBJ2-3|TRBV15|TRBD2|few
TGTGCCACCGGGCTCTTAGCGGGAACTAGCACAGATACGCAGTATTTT
CATGLLAGTSTDTQYF
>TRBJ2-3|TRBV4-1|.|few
TGCGCCAGCAGCCCAGATGGCACAGATACGCAGTATTTT
CASSPDGTDTQYF
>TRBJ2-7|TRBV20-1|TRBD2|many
TGCAGTGCTCGGCTAGCGGGAGGCGAGCAGTACTTC
CSARLAGGEQYF
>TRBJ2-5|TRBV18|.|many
TGTGCCAGCTCTCCCGGGAGTGTAGAGACCCAGTACTTC
CASSPGSVETQYF
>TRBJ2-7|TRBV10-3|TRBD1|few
TGTGCCATCAGTGAGTCTAGGACAGGGAAGATCTACGAGCAGTACTTC
CAISESRTGKIYEQYF
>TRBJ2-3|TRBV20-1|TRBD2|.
TGCAGTGCTAGAGATCGGGGAGGGAAGGAAGGAAACACAGATACGCAGTATTTT
CSARDRGGKEGNTDTQYF
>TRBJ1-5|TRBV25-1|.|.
TGTGCCAGCAGCGGGGCGGCGGGGGAGGGGCCCCAGCATTTT
CASSGAAGEGPQHF
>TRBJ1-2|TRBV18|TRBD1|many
TGTGCCAGCAGCTTAGGTCAGGGGGAATATGGCTACACCTTC
CASSLGQGEYGYTF
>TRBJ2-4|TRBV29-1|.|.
TGCAGCGTGGGGGACACAAACATTCAGTGCTTC
CSVGDTNIQCF
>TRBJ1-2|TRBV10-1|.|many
TGCGCCAGCAGCGGGGGAGACAGAGTATGGCAGCTCTATGGCTACACCTTC
CASSGGDRVWQLYGYTF
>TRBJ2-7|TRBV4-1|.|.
TGCGCCAGCAGCCAAGTAGGTTCCCAGTCCTACGAGCAGTACTTC
CASSQVGSQSYEQYF
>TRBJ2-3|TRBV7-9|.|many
TGTGCCAGCAGCTTAGTGTTCCAGGGCAAAGCCACAGATACGCAGTATTTT
CASSLVFQGKATDTQYF
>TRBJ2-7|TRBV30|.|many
TGTGCCTGGGGAGTTAGGGGTTACGGTGGCCCTGGGGAGCAGTACTTC
CAWGVRGYGGPGEQYF
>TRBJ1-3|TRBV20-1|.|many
TGCAGTGCTAGAGACCCATCAGTCTCTGGAAACACCATATATTTT
CSARDPSVSGNTIYF
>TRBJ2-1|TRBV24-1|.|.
TGTGCCACCAGTGAGGGCAGGAGGGCCCTCGGTGAGCAGTTCTTC
CATSEGRRALGEQFF
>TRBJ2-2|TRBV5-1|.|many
TGCGCCAGCAGCCCACCGGTACCAAAACGGGAGCTGTTTTTT
CASSPPVPKRELFF
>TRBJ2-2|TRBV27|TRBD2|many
TGTGCCAGCGACCCGGGGCTAGCGGGACCTACCGGGGAGCTGTTTTTT
CASDPGLAGPTGELFF
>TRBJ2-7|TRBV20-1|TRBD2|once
TGCAGTGCTAAGGGACTAGCGGGAGGATACGAGCAGTACTTC
CSAKGLAGGYEQYF
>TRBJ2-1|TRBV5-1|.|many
TGCGCCAGCAGCTACGAACTAGGCCTATACAATGAGCAGTTCTTC
CASSYELGLYNEQFF
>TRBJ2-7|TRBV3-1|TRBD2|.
TGTGCCAGCAGCCATAGCGGGAGTGACTACGAGCAGTACTTC
CASSHSGSDYEQYF
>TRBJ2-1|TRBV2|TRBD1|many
TGTGCCAGCTCGGGACAGGCCCTCTACAATGAGCAGTTCTTC
CASSGQALYNEQFF